The 31 T cell receptor beta chains below all came from one sample that was sequenced in a study of T cell clonotyping in hematopoietic cell transplantation. Sequencing was performed with immunoSEQ multiplex PCR; in TCRdb, only in-frame clones are kept and a portion is missing. The repertoire includes over 15,000 clones, roughly 77% of them detected once, and under 20% sits in the top ten. This sample's time point: recipient sample about 28 days before transplant, after cytoreduction. The material sequenced was peripheral blood mononuclear cells, taken before stem cell transplant. The receptors derive from a man between 60 and 70 years old with acute myeloid leukemia. Some clones in this sample may be carry-over from other donors' samples.

The chain couples TRBV6-1 to TRBJ1-2; D perhaps matches TRBD1 (5 bases). The CDR3 is 12 amino acids. The V and J ends lost 8 bases and 8 bases respectively, with 15 bases between them. CDR1 MNHNS and CDR2 SASEGT come from the germline V gene. DNA for the CDR3: TGTGCCAGCGAACTAGGGGAGGGAGGCTACACCTTC. It yields the protein CASELGEGGYTF.

This clone was seen a handful of times. The CDR3 loop is CASSQWTGFGETQYF. CDR3 nucleotides: TGTGCCAGCAGCCAGTGGACGGGTTTTGGAGAGACCCAGTACTTC. The rearrangement joins TRBV5-6 to TRBJ2-5; D gene ambiguous. The V end lost 4 bases, the J end lost 4 bases, and 17 bases lay between the germline ends. This CDR3 has 15 amino acids. Germline CDR1 SGHDT, CDR2 YYEEEE.

The chain carries TRBV5-1 and TRBJ1-1; TRBD1 matches at 9 bases. The ends lost 4 bases at V and 6 bases at J; junction bases unmatched: 10. The length of the CDR3 is 15 residues. Germline assignment: CDR1 SGHRS and CDR2 YFSETQ. CDR3 sequence: CASSPYRDRDAEAFF. The CDR3 DNA is TGCGCCAGCAGCCCCTACCGGGACAGGGACGCTGAAGCTTTCTTT.

The V gene is TRBV19, the J gene TRBJ2-7; 13 nucleotides agree with TRBD2. V was clipped by 3 bases and J by 3 bases; unmatched bases: 8. CDR3 length: 17 amino acids. CDR1 LNHDA and CDR2 SQIVND come from the germline V gene (reference sequence). The CDR3 region is CASSMSELAGGNYEQYF. The CDR3 bases are TGTGCCAGTAGTATGTCGGAACTAGCGGGGGGGAACTACGAGCAGTACTTC. The full variable domain, with the rest looked up from reference TRBV19 and TRBJ2-7, is DGGITQSPKYLFRKEGQNVTLSCEQNLNHDAMYWYRQDPGQGLRLIYYSQIVNDFQKGDIAEGYSVSREKKESFPLTVTSAQKNPTAFYLCASSMSELAGGNYEQYFGPGTRLTVT.

The chain uses TRBV30 and TRBJ1-5; tentative D call: TRBD1 (5 bases). This CDR3 is built from 15 residues. Germline CDR1 GTSNPN, CDR2 SVGIG (reference sequence). The V end lost 2 bases, the J end lost 0 bases, and 11 bases lay between the germline ends. CDR3 in DNA: TGTGCCTGGAGTCAGGGTGACTTTAGCAATCAGCCCCAGCATTTT. Translating it yields CAWSQGDFSNQPQHF.

This rearrangement joins TRBV6-5 to TRBJ1-2, with 7 bases identical to TRBD1. Germline CDR1 reads MNHEY; CDR2 reads SVGAGI. CDR3 length: 15 amino acids. The J segment lost 4 bases and the V segment lost 2 bases, leaving 7 bases of the junction unmatched. The CDR3 region is CASSYRGQGIYGYTF. The CDR3 DNA reads as TGTGCCAGCAGTTACAGGGGGCAGGGCATCTATGGCTACACCTTC.

This chain connects TRBV19 to TRBJ1-2, with 8 positions matching TRBD1. Germline V gives CDR1 LNHDA, CDR2 SQIVND (reference sequence). The V and J ends lost 2 bases and 7 bases, in that order; junction bases with no gene match: 9. The CDR3 has 15 amino acids. The CDR3 here is CASSIFLAGGFGYTF. Here the CDR3 DNA reads TGTGCCAGTAGTATATTTCTGGCAGGGGGCTTTGGCTACACCTTC.

This clone appeared a few times. This chain joins TRBV28 and TRBJ1-2; 8 bases align to TRBD1. This CDR3 contains 16 residues. Germline CDR1 and CDR2: MDHEN and SYDVKM. V gave up 3 bases and J gave up 0 bases; unmatched junction bases: 6. DNA of the CDR3: TGTGCCAGCAGTTTGGCCCCAGGGGGCCCTAACTATGGCTACACCTTC. Residues: CASSLAPGGPNYGYTF.

The chain uses TRBV5-6 and TRBJ1-2; 9 bases line up with TRBD1. This CDR3 is 13 amino acids long. V was clipped by 4 bases and J by 5 bases; unmatched bases: 3. The germline V gene has CDR1 SGHDT and CDR2 YYEEEE. CDR3 residues: CASSRDREYGYTF. The CDR3 region has the DNA TGTGCCAGCAGCAGGGACAGGGAGTATGGCTACACCTTC.

The chain recombines TRBV18 with TRBJ2-7, with TRBD1 as a possible D gene (5 bases). Trimming shortened V by 1 base and J by 3 bases, and 10 bases separated the two germline ends. The CDR3 extends over 14 amino acids. Germline values: CDR1 KGHSH, CDR2 LQKENI. CDR3 nucleotides: TGTGCCAGCTCACCACAGGGGAACGTCTACGAGCAGTACTTC. This translates into CASSPQGNVYEQYF.

The chain has TRBV19 and TRBJ2-3, with D possibly matching TRBD1 (5 bases). CDR3 length equals 15 residues. CDR1 LNHDA and CDR2 SQIVND come from the germline V gene (reference sequence). V shed 4 bases and J shed 6 bases, with 17 bases lying between them. CDR3 residues: CASSTPPWGADTQYF. The CDR3 nucleotides are TGTGCCAGTAGTACGCCCCCCTGGGGCGCGGATACGCAGTATTTT. The full variable domain, in which reference TRBV19 and TRBJ2-3 provide the parts outside the CDR3, is DGGITQSPKYLFRKEGQNVTLSCEQNLNHDAMYWYRQDPGQGLRLIYYSQIVNDFQKGDIAEGYSVSREKKESFPLTVTSAQKNPTAFYLCASSTPPWGADTQYFGPGTRLTVL.

The chain recombines TRBV10-2 with TRBJ2-1; unclear D gene. This CDR3 region has 13 residues. Germline V gives CDR1 WSHSY, CDR2 SAAADI. V lost 2 bases and J lost 6, with 8 bases in between. The CDR3 DNA is TGCGCCAGCAGTGAGGCCTCTCCCAATGAGCAGTTCTTC. It encodes CASSEASPNEQFF.

The chain carries TRBV27 and TRBJ2-7; no clear D gene. CDR3 length: 17 amino acids. Germline-derived CDR1 and CDR2 are MNHEY and SMNVEV (reference sequence). The germline V and J ends were trimmed by 4 bases and 0 bases, with 19 bases remaining between them. CDR3 region: CASSSRNLPKRSYEQYF. DNA of the CDR3: TGTGCCAGCAGTTCCCGCAATCTGCCGAAGCGCTCCTACGAGCAGTACTTC.

The rearrangement joins TRBV5-6 to TRBJ1-1; D call uncertain. CDR3 length equals 14 residues. Germline V gene sequence: CDR1 SGHDT, CDR2 YYEEEE. The ends were cut back, 4 bases at V and 3 bases at J, with 13 bases in the middle. The CDR3 DNA reads as TGTGCCAGCAGCCACGGACCGGGATACACTGAAGCTTTCTTT. It codes for CASSHGPGYTEAFF.

The chain recombines TRBV6-4 with TRBJ1-2; TRBD1 matches 8 bases. This CDR3 has 13 amino acids. Germline loops: CDR1 MRHNA, CDR2 SNTAGT. J was trimmed by 6 bases and V by 5 bases; bases with no gene match: 5. CDR3 sequence reads: CASSKTGEDGYTF. In nucleotides, the CDR3 is TGTGCCAGCAGTAAGACAGGGGAGGATGGCTACACCTTC.

J is TRBJ1-3 and V is TRBV5-1; D is unresolved. Germline V gene lookup returns CDR1 SGHRS and CDR2 YFSETQ. There are 13 residues in the CDR3. The V gene lost 4 bases and the J gene lost 4 bases, with 9 bases spanning the gap. CDR3 residues: CASSRETGNTIYF. The CDR3 DNA follows: TGCGCCAGCAGCAGGGAAACCGGAAACACCATATATTTT.

This rearrangement joins TRBV7-2 to TRBJ2-5; 7 bases fit TRBD1. Trimming cost V 5 bases and J 1 base; bases outside gene matches: 10. Germline values: CDR1 SGHTA, CDR2 FQGNSA. The CDR3 is made up of 16 amino acids. DNA of the CDR3: TGTGCCAGCAGCAGTCCGGGACAGAAAATCCAAGAGACCCAGTACTTC. Amino acids: CASSSPGQKIQETQYF.

The chain uses TRBV13 and TRBJ1-1, with D perhaps TRBD1 (5 bases). The germline CDR1 and CDR2 sequences are PRHDT and FYEKMQ (reference sequence). The CDR3 loop spans 13 amino acids. The V end lost 7 bases, the J end lost 2 bases, and 11 bases lay between the germline ends. CDR3 DNA: TGTGCCAGCACCCGCGGGGGTAACACTGAAGCTTTCTTT. It encodes CASTRGGNTEAFF.

The J gene is TRBJ1-6, the V gene TRBV30; D is possibly TRBD1 (6 bases). Germline CDR1 is GTSNPN and CDR2 is SVGIG (reference sequence). The CDR3 length is 16 residues. The V and J ends lost 4 bases and 10 bases respectively, with 23 bases between them. This chain's CDR3 is CAWTPREGGLGSPLHF. The CDR3 DNA reads TGTGCCTGGACCCCTCGCGAGGGGGGTCTTGGGTCACCCCTCCACTTT.

This clone is classed as large. This rearrangement joins TRBV21-1 to TRBJ2-3; TRBD2, the D gene given by the table, was not confirmed from the DNA. TRBV21-1 is a pseudogene. The CDR3 runs 14 residues. The CDR3, as DNA: TGTGCCAGCAGGGGGGGTATATGGACAGATACGCAGTATTTT. It is translated as CASRGGIWTDTQYF.

The CDR3 nucleotides read TGTGCCAGCAGCTTAAACAGGGCACAGCCCCAGCATTTT. It translates to CASSLNRAQPQHF. This chain joins TRBV7-9 and TRBJ1-5; D is perhaps TRBD1 (6 bases). The length of the CDR3 is 13 residues. Trimming left V 2 bases short and J 7 bases short, with 9 bases between. CDR1 and CDR2 from the germline V gene are SEHNR and FQNEAQ (reference sequence).

This clone qualifies as large. The CDR3 region is CASAPWGPTEAFF. The DNA of the CDR3 is TGTGCCAGCGCCCCCTGGGGTCCCACTGAAGCTTTCTTT. The chain employs TRBV5-6 and TRBJ1-1; the D is unclear. V lost 7 bases and J lost 4, with 14 bases in between. The germline CDR1 and CDR2 sequences are SGHDT and YYEEEE. The CDR3 contains 13 residues.

The chain joins TRBV9 to TRBJ2-3; 7 nucleotides agree with TRBD1. The junction had 7 bases not matched to a gene; V was cut back by 4 bases and J by 5 bases. The length of the CDR3 is 14 residues. Germline V gene data show CDR1 as SGDLS and CDR2 as YYNGEE. The DNA for the CDR3 is TGTGCCAGCAGCCCCGGACAGGTCCTAGATACGCAGTATTTT. It is translated as CASSPGQVLDTQYF.

The chain employs TRBV9 and TRBJ2-2, with D perhaps matching TRBD1 (5 bases). The CDR3 runs to 16 residues. With 0 bases removed from V and 6 bases from J, the gap between germline ends came to 15 bases. Germline CDR1 is SGDLS and CDR2 is YYNGEE. The CDR3 spells CASSVGPGSYPGELFF. The CDR3 region has the DNA TGTGCCAGCAGCGTAGGTCCAGGGTCGTACCCCGGGGAGCTGTTTTTT. Full variable domain (rest looked up from reference TRBV9 and TRBJ2-2): DSGVTQTPKHLITATGQRVTLRCSPRSGDLSVYWYQQSLDQGLQFLIQYYNGEERAKGNILERFSAQQFPDLHSELNLSSLELGDSALYFCASSVGPGSYPGELFFGEGSRLTVL.

The V and J genes are TRBV9 and TRBJ1-2, with 9 bases fitting TRBD1. V lost 4 bases and J lost 7; bases outside the gene matches: 8. This CDR3 is built from 14 residues. Germline V gene sequence: CDR1 SGDLS, CDR2 YYNGEE. The DNA of the CDR3 is TGTGCCAGCAGCCTAACAGGGGGCGCGGGTGGCTACACCTTC. Translating gives CASSLTGGAGGYTF.

This chain connects TRBV9 to TRBJ2-2; 9 bases are a match to TRBD1. Germline loops: CDR1 SGDLS, CDR2 YYNGEE. J was trimmed by 6 bases and V by 0 bases; bases with no gene match: 9. The CDR3 is 17 amino acids. As DNA, the CDR3 is TGTGCCAGCAGCGTAGGGGGGACAGGGAATATGGCCGGGGAGCTGTTTTTT. Protein: CASSVGGTGNMAGELFF.

As to this clone: The junction departs from the called germline gene at one end, perhaps through a read error. The chain links TRBV5-6 to TRBJ2-7; 8 nucleotides agree with TRBD1. The CDR3 sequence is 15 residues long. Germline CDR1 reads SGHDT; CDR2 reads YYEEEE. The CDR3 loop is CDSSSRRTGSGEQYF. The CDR3 region has the DNA TGTGACAGCAGCTCCCGAAGGACAGGGAGCGGCGAGCAGTACTTC.

The chain uses TRBV28 and TRBJ2-7; D call uncertain. The CDR3 has 12 amino acids. Germline V gene data show CDR1 as MDHEN and CDR2 as SYDVKM. Trimming stripped 4 bases from V and 9 bases from J, with 13 bases between. The CDR3 sequence is CASSSSPWRQYF. The CDR3 region has the DNA TGTGCCAGCAGTTCTAGTCCGTGGCGGCAGTACTTC.

The J gene is TRBJ2-7, the V gene TRBV5-1, with 7 bases matching TRBD1. The junction had 3 bases not matched to a gene; V was cut back by 3 bases and J by 3 bases. The CDR3 runs 13 residues. From germline, CDR1 is SGHRS and CDR2 YFSETQ. The CDR3 region is CASSSTGDYEQYF. The DNA of the CDR3 is TGCGCCAGCAGCTCAACAGGGGACTACGAGCAGTACTTC.

This clone is a singleton in its sample. Here the CDR3 reads CASSRGDLVYNEQFF. CDR3 sequence (DNA): TGTGCCAGCAGCCGGGGGGACTTGGTATACAATGAGCAGTTCTTC. The chain links TRBV11-3 to TRBJ2-1, with 7 bases identical to TRBD2. Germline V lookup: CDR1 SGHNT, CDR2 YENEEA. The ends lost 5 bases at V and 4 bases at J; junction bases unmatched: 8. The CDR3 sequence is 15 residues long. Looking up the rest from reference TRBV11-3 and TRBJ2-1 gives the full variable domain: EAGVVQSPRYKIIEKKQPVAFWCNPISGHNTLYWYLQNLGQGPELLIRYENEEAVDDSQLPKDRFSAERLKGVDSTLKIQPAELGDSAVYLCASSRGDLVYNEQFFGPGTRLTVL.

V and J are TRBV30 and TRBJ1-6; tentatively, D is TRBD1 (5 bases). The CDR3 has 14 residues. Trimming pared 3 bases from V and 10 bases from J, leaving 16 bases between. CDR1 GTSNPN and CDR2 SVGIG come from the germline V gene (reference sequence). This chain's CDR3 is CAWSPGTGGSPLHF. DNA of the CDR3: TGTGCCTGGAGCCCTGGGACCGGTGGGTCACCCCTCCACTTT.